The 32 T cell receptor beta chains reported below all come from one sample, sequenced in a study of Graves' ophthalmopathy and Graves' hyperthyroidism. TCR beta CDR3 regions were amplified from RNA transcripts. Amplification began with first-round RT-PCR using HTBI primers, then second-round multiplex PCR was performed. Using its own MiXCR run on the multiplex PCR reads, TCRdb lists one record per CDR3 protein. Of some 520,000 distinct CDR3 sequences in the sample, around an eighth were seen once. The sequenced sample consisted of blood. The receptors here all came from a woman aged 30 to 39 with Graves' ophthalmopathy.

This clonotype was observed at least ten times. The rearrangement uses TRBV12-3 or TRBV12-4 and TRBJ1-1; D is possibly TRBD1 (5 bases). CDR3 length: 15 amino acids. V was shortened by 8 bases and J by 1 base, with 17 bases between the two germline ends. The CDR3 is CASSPNQGGNTEAFF. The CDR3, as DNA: TGTGCCAGCTCACCCAATCAGGGTGGGAACACTGAAGCTTTCTTT.

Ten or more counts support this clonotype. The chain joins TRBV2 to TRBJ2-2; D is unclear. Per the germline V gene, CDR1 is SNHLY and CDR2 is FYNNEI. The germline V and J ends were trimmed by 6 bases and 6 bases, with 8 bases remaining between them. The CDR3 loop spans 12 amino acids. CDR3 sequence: CASSQRAGELFF. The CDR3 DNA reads TGTGCCAGCAGCCAAAGGGCCGGGGAGCTGTTTTTT.

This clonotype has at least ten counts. The CDR3 loop is CASSFTDMNTEAFF. The CDR3 bases are TGTGCCAGCAGTTTTACGGACATGAACACTGAAGCTTTCTTT. This rearrangement joins TRBV12-3 or TRBV12-4 to TRBJ1-1, with D perhaps TRBD1 (5 bases). This CDR3 has 14 amino acids. The V gene lost 3 bases and the J gene lost 0 bases, with 8 bases spanning the gap.

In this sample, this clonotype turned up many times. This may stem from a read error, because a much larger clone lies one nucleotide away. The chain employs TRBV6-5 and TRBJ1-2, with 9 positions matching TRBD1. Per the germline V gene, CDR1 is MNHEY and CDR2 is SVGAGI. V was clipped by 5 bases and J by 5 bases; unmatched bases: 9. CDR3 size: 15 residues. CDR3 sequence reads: CASSLQGARGYGYTF. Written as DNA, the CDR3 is TGTGCCAGCAGTCTACAGGGGGCGCGAGGTTATGGCTACACCTTC.

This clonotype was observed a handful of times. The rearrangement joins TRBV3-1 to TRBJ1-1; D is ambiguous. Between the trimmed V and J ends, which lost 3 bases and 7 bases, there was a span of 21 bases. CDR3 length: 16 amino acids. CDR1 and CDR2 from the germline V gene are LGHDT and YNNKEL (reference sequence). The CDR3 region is CASSQGPPTTEGEAFF. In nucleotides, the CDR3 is TGTGCCAGCAGCCAGGGCCCCCCAACAACCGAGGGTGAAGCTTTCTTT.

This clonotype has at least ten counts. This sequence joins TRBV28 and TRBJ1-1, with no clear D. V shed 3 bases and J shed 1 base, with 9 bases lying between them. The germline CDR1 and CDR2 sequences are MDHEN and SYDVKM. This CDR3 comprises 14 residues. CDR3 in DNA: TGTGCCAGCAGTTTGCGGCCGTCGAACACTGAAGCTTTCTTT. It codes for CASSLRPSNTEAFF.

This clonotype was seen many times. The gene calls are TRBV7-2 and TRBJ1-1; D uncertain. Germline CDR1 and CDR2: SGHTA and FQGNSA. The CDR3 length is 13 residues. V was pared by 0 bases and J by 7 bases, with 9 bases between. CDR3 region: CASSLAGGNEAFF. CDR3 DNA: TGTGCCAGCAGCTTAGCGGGTGGAAATGAAGCTTTCTTT. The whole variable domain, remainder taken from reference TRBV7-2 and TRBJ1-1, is GAGVSQSPSNKVTEKGKDVELRCDPISGHTALYWYRQSLGQGLEFLIYFQGNSAPDKSGLPSDRFSAERTGGSVSTLTIQRTQQEDSAVYLCASSLAGGNEAFFGQGTRLTVV.

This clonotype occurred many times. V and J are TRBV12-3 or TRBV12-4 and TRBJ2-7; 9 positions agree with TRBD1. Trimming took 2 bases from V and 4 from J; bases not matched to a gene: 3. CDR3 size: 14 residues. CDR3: CASSLRDRVYEQYF. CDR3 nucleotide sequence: TGTGCCAGCAGTTTACGGGACAGGGTTTACGAGCAGTACTTC.

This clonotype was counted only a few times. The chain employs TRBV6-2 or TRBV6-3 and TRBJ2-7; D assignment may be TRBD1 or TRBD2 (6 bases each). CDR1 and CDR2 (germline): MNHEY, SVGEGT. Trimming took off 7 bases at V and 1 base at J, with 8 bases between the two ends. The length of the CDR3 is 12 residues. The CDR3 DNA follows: TGTGCCAGCACGGGGGCTTCCTACGAGCAGTACTTC. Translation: CASTGASYEQYF.

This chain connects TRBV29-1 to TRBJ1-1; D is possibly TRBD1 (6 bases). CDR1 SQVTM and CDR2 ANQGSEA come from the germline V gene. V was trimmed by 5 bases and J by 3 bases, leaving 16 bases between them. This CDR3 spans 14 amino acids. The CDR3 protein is CSVSSRGTDTEAFF. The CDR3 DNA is TGCAGCGTTAGTAGCAGGGGCACAGACACTGAAGCTTTCTTT.

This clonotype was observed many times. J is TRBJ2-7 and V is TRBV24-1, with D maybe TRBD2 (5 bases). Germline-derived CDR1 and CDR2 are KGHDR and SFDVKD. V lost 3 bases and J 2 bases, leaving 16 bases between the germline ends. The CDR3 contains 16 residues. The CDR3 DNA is TGTGCCACCAGTGATCGACCGGTGGTGGAGGCCTACGAGCAGTACTTC. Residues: CATSDRPVVEAYEQYF.

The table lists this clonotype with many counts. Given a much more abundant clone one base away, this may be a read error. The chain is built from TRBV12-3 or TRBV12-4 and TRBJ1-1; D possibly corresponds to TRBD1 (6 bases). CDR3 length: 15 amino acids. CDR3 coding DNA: TGTGCCAGCAGTTCCACGACAGGTGGGGACACTGAAGCTCTCTTT. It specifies CASSSTTGGDTEALF.

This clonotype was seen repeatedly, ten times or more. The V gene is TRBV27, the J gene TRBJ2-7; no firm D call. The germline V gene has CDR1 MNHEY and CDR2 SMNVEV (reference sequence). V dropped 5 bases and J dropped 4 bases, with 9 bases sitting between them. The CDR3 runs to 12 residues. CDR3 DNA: TGTGCCAGCAGTAACCTGATTTACGAGCAGTACTTC. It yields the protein CASSNLIYEQYF.

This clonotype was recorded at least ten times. The CDR3 spells CASSVSGANTEAFF. The CDR3 DNA is TGTGCCAGCTCGGTAAGTGGTGCGAACACTGAAGCTTTCTTT. The chain joins TRBV18 to TRBJ1-1; D gene uncertain. V dropped 6 bases and J dropped 1 base, with 12 bases sitting between them. CDR1 and CDR2 (germline): KGHSH, LQKENI. CDR3 length equals 14 residues.

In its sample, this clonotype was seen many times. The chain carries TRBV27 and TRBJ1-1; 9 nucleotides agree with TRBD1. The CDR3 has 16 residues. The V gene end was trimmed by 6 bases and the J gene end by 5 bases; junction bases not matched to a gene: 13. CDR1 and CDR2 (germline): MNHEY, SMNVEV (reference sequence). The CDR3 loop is CASSPMTGGLGTEAFF. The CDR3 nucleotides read TGTGCCAGCAGCCCAATGACAGGGGGGCTAGGAACTGAAGCTTTCTTT.

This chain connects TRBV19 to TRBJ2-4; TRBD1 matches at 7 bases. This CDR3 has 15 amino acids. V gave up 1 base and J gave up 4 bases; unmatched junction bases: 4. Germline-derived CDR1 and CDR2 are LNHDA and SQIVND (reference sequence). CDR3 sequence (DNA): TGTGCCAGTAGTATAGGACGGGACAGAAAAAACATTCAGTACTTC. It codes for CASSIGRDRKNIQYF.

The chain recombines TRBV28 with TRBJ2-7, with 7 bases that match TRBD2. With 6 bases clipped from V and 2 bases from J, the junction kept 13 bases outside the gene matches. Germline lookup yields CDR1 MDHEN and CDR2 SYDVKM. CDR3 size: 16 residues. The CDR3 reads CASSTRRGRVTYEQYF. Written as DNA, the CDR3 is TGTGCCAGCAGCACGAGGCGGGGGAGGGTGACCTACGAGCAGTACTTC.

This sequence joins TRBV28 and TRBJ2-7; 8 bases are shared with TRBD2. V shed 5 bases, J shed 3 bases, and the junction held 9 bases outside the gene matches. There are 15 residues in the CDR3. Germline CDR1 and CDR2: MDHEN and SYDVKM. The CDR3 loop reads CASSDPREGRYEQYF. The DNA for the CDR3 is TGTGCCAGCAGTGACCCCCGGGAGGGCCGCTACGAGCAGTACTTC.

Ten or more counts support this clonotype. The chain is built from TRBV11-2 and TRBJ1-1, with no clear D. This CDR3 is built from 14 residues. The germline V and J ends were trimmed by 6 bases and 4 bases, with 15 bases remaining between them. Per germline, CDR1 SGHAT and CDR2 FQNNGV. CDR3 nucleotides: TGTGCCAGCAGGTGGTCACCTACCAGCACTGAAGCTTTCTTT. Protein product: CASRWSPTSTEAFF. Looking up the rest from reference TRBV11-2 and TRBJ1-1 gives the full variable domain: EAGVAQSPRYKIIEKRQSVAFWCNPISGHATLYWYQQILGQGPKLLIQFQNNGVVDDSQLPKDRFSAERLKGVDSTLKIQPAKLEDSAVYLCASRWSPTSTEAFFGQGTRLTVV.

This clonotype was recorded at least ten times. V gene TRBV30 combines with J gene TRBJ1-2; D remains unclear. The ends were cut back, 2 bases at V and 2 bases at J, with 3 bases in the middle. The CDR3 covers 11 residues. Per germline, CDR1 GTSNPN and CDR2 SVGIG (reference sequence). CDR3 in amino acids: CAWSPNYGYTF. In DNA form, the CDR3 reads TGTGCCTGGAGTCCAAACTATGGCTACACCTTC.

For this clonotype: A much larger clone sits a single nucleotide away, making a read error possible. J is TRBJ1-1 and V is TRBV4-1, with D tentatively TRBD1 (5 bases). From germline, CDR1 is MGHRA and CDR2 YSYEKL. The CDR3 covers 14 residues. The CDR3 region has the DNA TGCGCCAGCAGCTTGCCGGGGGAGAACACTGAAGCTTGCTTT. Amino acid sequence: CASSLPGENTEACF.

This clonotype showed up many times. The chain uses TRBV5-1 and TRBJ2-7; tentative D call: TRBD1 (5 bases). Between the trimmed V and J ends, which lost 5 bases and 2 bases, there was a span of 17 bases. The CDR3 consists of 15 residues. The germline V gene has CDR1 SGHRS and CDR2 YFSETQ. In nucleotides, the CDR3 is TGCGCCAGCAGTCCGGCCAGGGTTGGGCCCTACGAGCAGTACTTC. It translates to CASSPARVGPYEQYF.

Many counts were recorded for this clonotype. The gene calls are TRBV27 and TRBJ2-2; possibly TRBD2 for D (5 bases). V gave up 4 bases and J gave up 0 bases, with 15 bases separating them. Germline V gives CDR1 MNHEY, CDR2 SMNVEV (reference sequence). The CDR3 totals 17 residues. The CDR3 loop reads CASSSPPGETNTGELFF. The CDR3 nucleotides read TGTGCCAGCAGTTCCCCCCCCGGGGAGACGAACACCGGGGAGCTGTTTTTT.

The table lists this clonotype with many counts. CDR3 nucleotide sequence: TGCAGTGCCAAGAGTGCCTCCTATAATTCACCCCTCCACTTT. Amino acid sequence: CSAKSASYNSPLHF. The rearrangement joins TRBV20-1 to TRBJ1-6; D gene ambiguous. V lost 6 bases to trimming and J lost 0 bases, with 9 bases between them. The CDR3 has 14 residues. Per germline, CDR1 DFQATT and CDR2 SNEGSKA (reference sequence).

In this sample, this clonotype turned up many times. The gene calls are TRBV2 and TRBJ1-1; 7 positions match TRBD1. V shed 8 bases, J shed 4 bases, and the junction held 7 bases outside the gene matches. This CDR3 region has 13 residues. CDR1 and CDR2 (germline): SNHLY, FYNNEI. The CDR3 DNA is TGTGCCAGCCCAGGGGGAGTGGGCACTGAAGCTTTCTTT. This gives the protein CASPGGVGTEAFF.

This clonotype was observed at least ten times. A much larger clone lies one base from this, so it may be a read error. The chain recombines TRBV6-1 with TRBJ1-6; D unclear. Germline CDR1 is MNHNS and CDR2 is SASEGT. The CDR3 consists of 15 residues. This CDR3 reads CAGSEITGHNSPLHF. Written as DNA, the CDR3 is TGTGCCGGCAGTGAAATAACGGGCCATAATTCACCCCTCCACTTT.

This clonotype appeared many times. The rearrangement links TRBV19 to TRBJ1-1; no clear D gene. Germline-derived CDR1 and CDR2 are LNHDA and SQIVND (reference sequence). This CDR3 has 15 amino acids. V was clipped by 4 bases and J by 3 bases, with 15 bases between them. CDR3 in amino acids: CASSRVPGEDTEAFF. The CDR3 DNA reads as TGTGCCAGTAGTAGGGTACCCGGCGAGGACACTGAAGCTTTCTTT.

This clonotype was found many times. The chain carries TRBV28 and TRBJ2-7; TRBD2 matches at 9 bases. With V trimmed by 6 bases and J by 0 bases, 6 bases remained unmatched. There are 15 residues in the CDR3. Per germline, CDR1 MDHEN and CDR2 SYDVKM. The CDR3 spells CASSHSSGNSYEQYF. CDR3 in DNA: TGTGCCAGCAGCCACTCTAGCGGGAACTCCTACGAGCAGTACTTC.

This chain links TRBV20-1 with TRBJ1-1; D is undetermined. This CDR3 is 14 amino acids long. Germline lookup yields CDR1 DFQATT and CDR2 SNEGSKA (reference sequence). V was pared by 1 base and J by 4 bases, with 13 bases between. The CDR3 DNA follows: TGCAGTGCTAGAGTTCAGGAGTTCAGCACTGAAGCTTTCTTT. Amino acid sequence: CSARVQEFSTEAFF.

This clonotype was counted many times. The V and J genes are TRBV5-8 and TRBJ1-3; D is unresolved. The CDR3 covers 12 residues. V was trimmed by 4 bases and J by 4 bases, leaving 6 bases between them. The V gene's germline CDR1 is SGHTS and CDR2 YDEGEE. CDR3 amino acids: CASSRRGNTIYF. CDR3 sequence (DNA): TGTGCCAGCAGCCGAAGAGGAAACACCATATATTTT.

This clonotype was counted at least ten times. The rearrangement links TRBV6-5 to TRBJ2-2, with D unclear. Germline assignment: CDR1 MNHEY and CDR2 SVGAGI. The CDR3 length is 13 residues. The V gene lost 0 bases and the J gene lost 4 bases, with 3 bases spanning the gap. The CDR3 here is CASSYSATGELFF. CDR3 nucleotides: TGTGCCAGCAGTTACTCAGCCACCGGGGAGCTGTTTTTT.

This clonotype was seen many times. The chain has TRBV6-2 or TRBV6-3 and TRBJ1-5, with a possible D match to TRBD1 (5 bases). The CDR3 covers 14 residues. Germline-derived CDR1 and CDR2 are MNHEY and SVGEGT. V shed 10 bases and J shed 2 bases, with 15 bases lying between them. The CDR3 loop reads CATSRELGNQPQHF. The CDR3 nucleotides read TGTGCCACCTCCAGGGAATTAGGCAATCAGCCCCAGCATTTT.